These 18 T cell receptor beta chains originate from one sample sequenced in a study of cytomegalovirus exposure and HLA in healthy donors. PCR involved 60 Vbeta and 13 Jbeta primers. Libraries were prepared by immunoSEQ multiplex PCR; TCRdb keeps only in-frame clonotypes and omits some of them. The sample lists approximately 160,000 clones, almost 85% seen once, with 4.5% to 5.5% in the top ten. Specimen: PBMCs. These receptors were taken from a girl between 10 and 17 years old in good health and CMV-seropositive.

This chain links TRBV7-8 with TRBJ1-5; the D is unclear. This CDR3 region has 12 residues. The germline CDR1 and CDR2 sequences are SGHVS and FQNEAQ. V lost 10 bases to trimming and J lost 4 bases, with 11 bases between them. The CDR3: CATSPGNQPQHF. The CDR3 nucleotides read TGTGCCACCTCACCCGGGAATCAGCCCCAGCATTTT.

Remarks on this clone: Other DNA variants within this sample encode the same CDR3. The V call is TRBV11-2, the J call TRBJ1-5; TRBD1 is a possible D gene (5 bases). V dropped 3 bases and J dropped 1 base, with 10 bases sitting between them. CDR3 length: 15 amino acids. The V gene's germline CDR1 is SGHAT and CDR2 FQNNGV. In DNA, the CDR3 is TGTGCCAGCAGCTTGCGGGGGGGAAGCAATCAGCCCCAGCATTTT. Its translation is CASSLRGGSNQPQHF.

V usage is TRBV5-1 and J usage is TRBJ2-7; 9 positions agree with TRBD2. In germline, CDR1 is SGHRS, CDR2 YFSETQ. The CDR3 runs 15 residues. The ends lost 2 bases at V and 1 base at J; junction bases unmatched: 4. For the CDR3, the DNA is TGCGCCAGCAGCTTTAAGCGGGGGGATTCCTACGAGCAGTACTTC. The encoded protein is CASSFKRGDSYEQYF.

This clone was detected once. The rearrangement links TRBV7-2 to TRBJ1-1; a weak D match, TRBD1 (5 bases). Trimming pared 0 bases from V and 4 bases from J, leaving 9 bases between. Germline CDR1 SGHTA, CDR2 FQGNSA. The CDR3 is 14 residues long. The CDR3 DNA sequence: TGTGCCAGCAGCTTAGCGGGGCCGGTCACTGAAGCTTTCTTT. Its translation: CASSLAGPVTEAFF. The full variable domain, rest sourced from reference TRBV7-2 and TRBJ1-1, is GAGVSQSPSNKVTEKGKDVELRCDPISGHTALYWYRQSLGQGLEFLIYFQGNSAPDKSGLPSDRFSAERTGGSVSTLTIQRTQQEDSAVYLCASSLAGPVTEAFFGQGTRLTVV.

This chain joins TRBV11-2 and TRBJ2-1; 8 nucleotides align to TRBD2. CDR3 length: 15 residues. In germline, CDR1 is SGHAT, CDR2 FQNNGV. Trimming cost V 5 bases and J 3 bases; bases outside gene matches: 6. Here the CDR3 reads CASSLGTSVYNEQFF. CDR3 bases: TGTGCCAGCAGCCTGGGGACTAGTGTCTACAATGAGCAGTTCTTC. Using reference TRBV11-2 and TRBJ2-1 for the parts outside the CDR3, the full variable domain is EAGVAQSPRYKIIEKRQSVAFWCNPISGHATLYWYQQILGQGPKLLIQFQNNGVVDDSQLPKDRFSAERLKGVDSTLKIQPAKLEDSAVYLCASSLGTSVYNEQFFGPGTRLTVL.

The gene calls are TRBV6-5 and TRBJ1-1; D is ambiguous. CDR1 and CDR2 (germline): MNHEY, SVGAGI. CDR3 size: 12 residues. Deletions cut 5 bases from V and 3 bases from J, with 7 bases between. The CDR3 protein is CASSPSDTEAFF. Here the CDR3 DNA reads TGTGCCAGCAGTCCCTCGGACACTGAAGCTTTCTTT.

The V and J genes are TRBV28 and TRBJ1-1; D uncertain. The length of the CDR3 is 11 residues. Germline V gene lookup returns CDR1 MDHEN and CDR2 SYDVKM. V was trimmed by 7 bases and J by 4 bases, leaving 7 bases between them. DNA for the CDR3: TGTGCCAGCACGGTGCGCACTGAAGCTTTCTTT. Its protein product is CASTVRTEAFF.

J is TRBJ1-1 and V is TRBV29-1, with 10 bases identical to TRBD1. The CDR3 covers 13 residues. V trimming: 8 bases; J trimming: 6 bases; junction bases outside the gene matches: 9. Germline assignment: CDR1 SQVTM and CDR2 ANQGSEA. The CDR3 bases are TGCAGCCTGAGACAGGGGGCGCGGGCTGAAGCTTTCTTT. Translating it yields CSLRQGARAEAFF.

The chain combines TRBV7-6 with TRBJ1-2; weak D call: TRBD1 (6 bases). The germline gives CDR1 SGHVS, CDR2 FNYEAQ. V shed 4 bases and J shed 11 bases, with 14 bases lying between them. The CDR3 length is 12 residues. In DNA, the CDR3 is TGTGCCAGCAGCTCCGCTGGGGGCGGGTACACCTTC. Encoded protein: CASSSAGGGYTF.

The J gene is TRBJ1-2, the V gene TRBV5-4; no firm D call. This CDR3 region has 14 residues. Germline loops: CDR1 SGHNT, CDR2 YYREEE (reference sequence). Trimming shortened V by 4 bases and J by 4 bases, and 14 bases separated the two germline ends. The CDR3 DNA follows: TGTGCCAGCAGCGAGGTCAACCAACTCTATGGCTACACCTTC. Translated, it gives CASSEVNQLYGYTF.

This clone has just a few counts. The chain joins TRBV2 to TRBJ1-1, with 8 positions matching TRBD1. With 7 bases clipped from V and 4 bases from J, the junction kept 5 bases outside the gene matches. Germline CDR1 reads SNHLY; CDR2 reads FYNNEI. This CDR3 comprises 13 residues. The CDR3 DNA sequence: TGTGCCAGCACGACAGGGGCGGGCACTGAAGCTTTCTTT. This translates into CASTTGAGTEAFF.

The chain employs TRBV2 and TRBJ2-3; possible D gene TRBD1, 5 bases. Between the trimmed V and J ends, which lost 3 bases and 1 base, there was a span of 17 bases. Germline CDR1 is SNHLY and CDR2 is FYNNEI. This CDR3 comprises 17 residues. CDR3 bases: TGTGCCAGCAGTGAGGCGGCAGGGTCGTATCGCACAGATACGCAGTATTTT. It yields the protein CASSEAAGSYRTDTQYF.

The chain couples TRBV6-5 to TRBJ1-1; D not resolved. CDR1 MNHEY and CDR2 SVGAGI come from the germline V gene. V lost 8 bases and J lost 6, with 7 bases in between. CDR3 length: 10 amino acids. CDR3 sequence: CASRSPEAFF. The CDR3 region has the DNA TGTGCCAGCCGAAGCCCTGAAGCTTTCTTT.

The chain couples TRBV5-1 to TRBJ1-1; TRBD1 matches 9 bases. V trimming: 4 bases; J trimming: 2 bases; junction bases outside the gene matches: 9. The CDR3 consists of 16 residues. CDR1 is SGHRS, CDR2 YFSETQ, per germline. CDR3 sequence: CASSLTGQGKNTEAFF. CDR3 nucleotide sequence: TGCGCCAGCAGCCTGACGGGACAGGGAAAAAACACTGAAGCTTTCTTT.

This chain connects TRBV11-2 to TRBJ2-7; D call uncertain. Looked up from germline, CDR1 is SGHAT and CDR2 is FQNNGV. With 0 bases removed from V and 0 bases from J, the gap between germline ends came to 12 bases. The CDR3 contains 16 residues. The CDR3 nucleotides read TGTGCCAGCAGCTTAGATGCGGTCGAGAGCTCCTACGAGCAGTACTTC. This codes for CASSLDAVESSYEQYF.

This chain uses TRBV14 with TRBJ1-3; 7 nucleotides line up with TRBD1. CDR1 is SGHDN and CDR2 is FVKESK in the germline V gene. With V trimmed by 3 bases and J by 3 bases, 2 bases remained unmatched. This CDR3 region has 14 residues. CDR3 sequence (DNA): TGTGCCAGCAGCCAGAGGGGGCTTGGAAACACCATATATTTT. Amino acids: CASSQRGLGNTIYF.

This chain uses TRBV4-2 with TRBJ1-6, with D unclear. CDR1 and CDR2 (germline): LGHNA, YNFKEQ. This CDR3 has 13 residues. V lost 4 bases and J 4 bases, leaving 5 bases between the germline ends. CDR3 nucleotide sequence: TGTGCCAGCAGCCCACTGTATAATTCACCCCTCCACTTT. As protein: CASSPLYNSPLHF.

The chain links TRBV27 to TRBJ2-5; 7 bases are a match to TRBD1. Germline V gene sequence: CDR1 MNHEY, CDR2 SMNVEV (reference sequence). The ends lost 4 bases at V and 5 bases at J; junction bases unmatched: 1. The CDR3 sequence is 12 residues long. CDR3 residues: CASSSDRETQYF. DNA for the CDR3: TGTGCCAGCAGTTCGGACAGGGAGACCCAGTACTTC.